This TCR beta chain was documented in a study of cytomegalovirus exposure and HLA in healthy donors. General observations from the study: Highest at DRB1 and lowest at HLA-C, TCR association rates differed among HLA loci in a later analysis. High specificity and sensitivity for cytomegalovirus status were reported for the classifier. Generally TCR sequences proved uncommon, though certain public TCRs appeared in numerous donors.

The V gene lost 7 bases and the J gene lost 3 bases, with 12 bases spanning the gap. The germline V gene has CDR1 SNHLY and CDR2 FYNNEI. The CDR3 contains 13 residues. In this sample, this clone turned up a few times. Its antigen is not known. The PCR contained 60 Vbeta and 13 Jbeta primers. Assay used: immunoSEQ multiplex PCR; TCRdb lists only in-frame clones, some missing. The sample yields under 200,000 clones, roughly 85% seen once. The J gene is TRBJ1-1, the V gene TRBV2; a possible D gene is TRBD1 (5 bases). This sequence originates from a young man in good health and CMV-seropositive. Sequencing was performed on PBMCs. The CDR3 sequence is CASIRGGDTEAFF. As DNA, the CDR3 is TGTGCCAGCATTCGAGGAGGGGACACTGAAGCTTTCTTT.